The rows below give T cell receptor beta chains drawn from one sample of a study of T cell changes during pregnancy in multiple sclerosis. Only in-frame clones appear in the TCRdb table, and some are missing; sequencing was by immunoSEQ multiplex PCR. Of some 97,000 clones listed, about 92% are singletons. The sample was peripheral blood, taken after pregnancy. The receptors come from a female donor with multiple sclerosis, enrolled in a pregnancy study. Each CDR3 is given with its conserved first and last residue. A D gene is named only where the DNA matches it firmly. Rows give clone size only sometimes, using once, few, many, or a class for an expanded clone.

j_call d_call v_call clone_size cdr3_nt cdr3_aa
TRBJ1-2 TRBD1 TRBV4-3 . TGCGCCAGCAGCCCGGGACAGGGGAACTATGGCTACACCTTC CASSPGQGNYGYTF
TRBJ1-4 TRBD1 TRBV11-2 . TGTGCCAGCAGCTTTGAGGGGACAGCAACTAATGAAAAACTGTTTTTT CASSFEGTATNEKLFF
TRBJ2-3 TRBD2 TRBV28 . TGTGCCAGCTCTTCCCCCATATCGGTAGCGGGAGACACAGATACGCAGTATTTT CASSSPISVAGDTDTQYF
TRBJ2-6 TRBD2 TRBV7-3 . TGTGCCAGCAGCCGGGGGGCTGGGGCCAACGTCCTGACTTTC CASSRGAGANVLTF
TRBJ2-5 TRBD2 TRBV7-8 . TGTGCCAGCAGCACTACTAGCGGGGGTTGGGAGACCCAGTACTTC CASSTTSGGWETQYF
TRBJ2-2 TRBD2 TRBV7-7 . TGTGCTAGCAGCTATCGGGAGGGCACCGGGGAGCTGTTTTTT CASSYREGTGELFF
TRBJ1-5 . TRBV6-5 . TGTGCCACATCAACGACAGGCGCGAGCAATCAGCCCCAGCATTTT CATSTTGASNQPQHF
TRBJ2-2 TRBD2 TRBV19 once TGTGCCAGTAGTGTACCGGGGGGAAGCACCGGGGAGCTGTTTTTT CASSVPGGSTGELFF
TRBJ1-5 TRBD1 TRBV6-6 . TGTGCCAGCAAAATGACAGGGGAGGGACAGCCCCAGCATTTT CASKMTGEGQPQHF
TRBJ2-1 TRBD2 TRBV11-2 once TGTGCCAGCAGCTTAGTACCCGGGACTAGTCTAAATGAGCAGTTCTTC CASSLVPGTSLNEQFF
TRBJ2-1 . TRBV5-1 . TGCGCCAGCAGCTTGGGCGGGATTTCCTACAATGAGCAGTTCTTC CASSLGGISYNEQFF
TRBJ2-4 . TRBV28 once TGTGCCAGCAGGGGCCCAGGGGCGGACAAAAACATTCAGTACTTC CASRGPGADKNIQYF
TRBJ1-1 . TRBV19 few TGTGCCAGTACCTCTGATTTTTGGACAAGCACTGAAGCTTTCTTT CASTSDFWTSTEAFF
TRBJ1-1 . TRBV5-6 . TGTGCCAGCAGCTTGGAGTTGACACGACCAAACACTGAAGCTTTCTTT CASSLELTRPNTEAFF
TRBJ2-5 . TRBV2 . TGTGCCAGCAGTGATACAGTGTACCAAGAGACCCAGTACTTC CASSDTVYQETQYF
TRBJ1-4 TRBD1 TRBV19 . TGTGCCAGTAGTACGACAGGGCTTGCAACTAATGAAAAACTGTTTTTT CASSTTGLATNEKLFF